The rows below give T cell receptor beta chains drawn from one sample of a study of shared clonotypes between healthy human individuals. TCRdb's copy holds only in-frame clones and misses some; the assay was immunoSEQ multiplex PCR. The repertoire has millions of clones, more than 90% of them found once; the top ten carry over 0.12%. Sequencing used naive CD4+ T cells sorted from blood. These receptors were taken from a man younger than 35 in good health. CDR3s include the opening cysteine and the closing phenylalanine or tryptophan. A D gene is named only where the DNA matches it firmly. Size tells how often a clone was seen (once, few, many) or the class of an expanded clone, and some rows leave it out.

CASSVDTSSSYEQYF	TGTGCCAGCAGCGTGGACACTAGCAGCTCCTACGAGCAGTACTTC	-	15	-	TRBV9	TRBJ2-7
CASSYGTTQETQYF	TGTGCCAGCAGTTATGGGACTACGCAAGAGACCCAGTACTTC	TRBD2	14	-	TRBV6-5	TRBJ2-5
CASSQGQSFDEQFF	TGCGCCAGCAGCCAAGGACAGAGTTTCGATGAGCAGTTCTTC	-	14	-	TRBV4-3	TRBJ2-1
CASSHIAPGTGDSTTEAFF	TGTGCCAGCAGCCATATAGCCCCCGGGACAGGGGATTCAACAACTGAAGCTTTCTTT	TRBD1	19	once	TRBV11-1	TRBJ1-1
CASSLGTGGTYGYTF	TGCGCCAGCAGCCTCGGGACAGGGGGCACCTATGGCTACACCTTC	TRBD1	15	-	TRBV4-1	TRBJ1-2
CASSLRGSLFSTDTQYF	TGTGCCAGCAGCTTAAGGGGGTCCCTCTTTAGCACAGATACGCAGTATTTT	-	17	-	TRBV11-2	TRBJ2-3
CATSRTGGYEQYF	TGTGCCACCTCTCGCACAGGAGGCTACGAGCAGTACTTC	-	13	-	TRBV7-9	TRBJ2-7
CAWTVGSGANVLTF	TGTGCCTGGACCGTGGGGTCAGGGGCCAACGTCCTGACTTTC	-	14	-	TRBV30	TRBJ2-6
CASSPSPGPYEQYF	TGTGCCAGCAGCCCCTCCCCGGGACCCTACGAGCAGTACTTC	-	14	-	TRBV7-3	TRBJ2-7
CASTSGGRFTEAFF	TGTGCCAGTACCTCTGGGGGGCGCTTCACTGAAGCTTTCTTT	-	14	-	TRBV19	TRBJ1-1
CASSLMRYTEAFF	TGTGCCAGCAGCCTCATGCGGTACACTGAAGCTTTCTTT	-	13	-	TRBV7-3	TRBJ1-1
CASSVHSNLEGGYTF	TGTGCCAGCAGTGTCCACAGCAACCTAGAGGGCGGCTACACCTTC	-	15	-	TRBV6-1	TRBJ1-2
CASSLYSRGGYEQYF	TGTGCCAGCAGTTTATATTCCAGGGGGGGTTACGAGCAGTACTTC	-	15	-	TRBV28	TRBJ2-7
CSGTGRTDTQYF	TGCAGCGGGACAGGGCGCACAGATACGCAGTATTTT	TRBD1	12	-	TRBV29-1	TRBJ2-3
CASSTRTNGYEQYF	TGTGCCAGCAGCACGCGGACTAACGGATACGAGCAGTACTTC	-	14	-	TRBV7-8	TRBJ2-7
CASSNDRGAGANVLTF	TGTGCCAGCAGCAACGACAGGGGAGCGGGGGCCAACGTCCTGACTTTC	TRBD1	16	-	TRBV7-6	TRBJ2-6
CATSARDRGTNEQYF	TGTGCCACCTCCGCACGGGACAGGGGGACCAACGAGCAGTACTTC	TRBD1	15	once	TRBV27	TRBJ2-7
CAIRIQDEQYF	TGTGCCATCAGGATACAAGACGAGCAGTACTTC	-	11	-	TRBV10-3	TRBJ2-7
CASSNQGYNSPLHF	TGTGCCAGCAGCAATCAGGGTTACAATTCACCCCTCCACTTT	-	14	-	TRBV7-9	TRBJ1-6
CASRGDRVSGYTF	TGTGCCAGCAGGGGGGACAGGGTGTCTGGCTACACCTTC	TRBD1	13	-	TRBV5-6	TRBJ1-2
CASSPLRNQPQHF	TGTGCCAGCTCACCACTACGCAATCAGCCCCAGCATTTT	-	13	-	TRBV18	TRBJ1-5
CASTDREGIGEQFF	TGTGCCAGCACCGACAGGGAGGGGATAGGTGAGCAGTTCTTC	-	14	-	TRBV9	TRBJ2-1
CASSLEGGVYNEQFF	TGCGCCAGCAGCTTGGAAGGGGGGGTTTACAATGAGCAGTTCTTC	-	15	once	TRBV5-1	TRBJ2-1
CASSDRPGTEISGQYF	TGTGCCAGCAGTGATAGGCCCGGGACCGAGATAAGTGGGCAGTACTTC	-	16	-	TRBV27	TRBJ2-7
CASSPPGPSGSEQYF	TGTGCCAGCTCACCACCAGGACCTAGCGGGAGCGAGCAGTACTTC	TRBD2	15	-	TRBV18	TRBJ2-7
CASSRSVNYGYTF	TGTGCCAGCAGTAGGTCGGTTAACTATGGCTACACCTTC	-	13	-	TRBV28	TRBJ1-2
CASSGGRAYEQYF	TGTGCCAGCTCGGGGGGAAGGGCATACGAGCAGTACTTC	TRBD2	13	-	TRBV6-5	TRBJ2-7
CASSLSGGTYNEQFF	TGTGCCAGCAGCTTGAGCGGGGGGACCTACAATGAGCAGTTCTTC	TRBD2	15	once	TRBV7-2	TRBJ2-1
CASSSFRASPLHF	TGTGCCAGCAGCTCATTCAGGGCTTCACCCCTCCACTTT	-	13	-	TRBV7-9	TRBJ1-6